Following are 9 T cell receptor beta chains from one sample sequenced in a study of CD8+ T cells in alopecia areata. The treatment here: oral pan-JAK inhibitor, 5-10 mg twice daily. Extraction and reverse transcription of RNA yielded cDNA as the sequencing template. Using immunoSEQ multiplex PCR, the repertoire was profiled, and TCRdb retains in-frame clones only, with some absent. The sample yields 200,000 to 250,000 clones, 40% to 45% seen once. The sequenced sample was CD4+ T cells sorted from blood, obtained at approximately week 39, from a patient treated with tofacitinib. The receptor source for this set is a human donor with alopecia areata.

The chain links TRBV5-1 to TRBJ1-5; 10 nucleotides agree with TRBD1. The V gene's germline CDR1 is SGHRS and CDR2 YFSETQ. This CDR3 region has 15 residues. V was clipped by 5 bases and J by 5 bases; unmatched bases: 7. The CDR3 protein is CASRVTGGMDQPQHF. The DNA for the CDR3 is TGCGCCAGCAGAGTGACAGGGGGCATGGATCAGCCCCAGCATTTT.

This chain links TRBV29-1 with TRBJ2-1; tentatively, D is TRBD2 (6 bases). V lost 7 bases to trimming and J lost 2 bases, with 15 bases between them. The germline V gene has CDR1 SQVTM and CDR2 ANQGSEA. The CDR3 loop spans 14 amino acids. In nucleotides, the CDR3 is TGCAGCGCCCGCCGGGACTTCCCCTACAATGAGCAGTTCTTC. Translated, it gives CSARRDFPYNEQFF.

This chain connects TRBV20-1 to TRBJ2-7; D may be TRBD1 (5 bases). V lost 8 bases, J lost 7 bases, and 12 bases lay in between. Germline assignment: CDR1 DFQATT and CDR2 SNEGSKA (reference sequence). This CDR3 is 10 amino acids long. The CDR3 DNA reads TGCAGTATGGAAGGGGCGGAGCAGTACTTC. It codes for CSMEGAEQYF.

V usage is TRBV7-2 and J usage is TRBJ2-7, with TRBD2 as a possible D gene (6 bases). The germline V and J ends were trimmed by 0 bases and 4 bases, with 13 bases remaining between them. CDR3 length: 15 residues. CDR1 and CDR2 from the germline V gene are SGHTA and FQGNSA. CDR3 sequence: CASSLAGGPNYEQYF. The CDR3 region has the DNA TGTGCCAGCAGCTTAGCGGGAGGCCCCAATTACGAGCAGTACTTC.

J is TRBJ2-1 and V is TRBV29-1; tentatively, D is TRBD1 (7 bases). CDR3 length: 11 residues. V was clipped by 7 bases and J by 16 bases, with 20 bases between them. Germline lookup yields CDR1 SQVTM and CDR2 ANQGSEA. The CDR3 loop is CSASRDSRDFF. The CDR3 coding sequence is TGCAGCGCATCGCGGGACAGCAGGGATTTCTTC.

The chain joins TRBV29-1 to TRBJ2-3; TRBD2 matches 10 bases. V shed 6 bases, J shed 0 bases, and the junction held 0 bases outside the gene matches. The CDR3 covers 13 residues. Germline CDR1 SQVTM, CDR2 ANQGSEA. The CDR3 DNA sequence: TGCAGCGTGACTAGCGGGAGCACAGATACGCAGTATTTT. Translation gives CSVTSGSTDTQYF.

On this clone: Distinct nucleotide sequences in the sample also encode this CDR3. The chain employs TRBV30 and TRBJ1-2; D not resolved. Germline values: CDR1 GTSNPN, CDR2 SVGIG (reference sequence). This CDR3 is 11 amino acids long. V gave up 0 bases and J gave up 8 bases, with 7 bases separating them. This chain's CDR3 is CAWSVPGGYTF. CDR3 DNA sequence: TGTGCCTGGAGTGTACCGGGCGGCTACACCTTC.

CDR3 DNA sequence: TGTGCCAGCAGCGTAGCCACCGCGACAGCGGGGGACATTCAGTACTTC. Amino acid sequence: CASSVATATAGDIQYF. The genes are TRBV9 and TRBJ2-4; 8 bases agree with TRBD2. CDR1 and CDR2 (germline): SGDLS, YYNGEE. The trim removed 0 bases at V and 8 bases at J, leaving 10 bases unmatched. This CDR3 has 16 amino acids.

This clone showed up just a few times. The CDR3 is CASSYPGFTYEQYF. The CDR3 DNA follows: TGTGCCAGCAGTTATCCTGGGTTCACCTACGAGCAGTACTTC. The V and J genes are TRBV6-6 and TRBJ2-7; D unclear. The V end lost 3 bases, the J end lost 2 bases, and 11 bases lay between the germline ends. Germline values: CDR1 MNHNY, CDR2 SVGAGI (reference sequence). CDR3 length equals 14 residues.